This T cell receptor beta chain was observed in a study of spatial heterogeneity in lung cancer. On the study more broadly: Median follow-up for sequenced PBMC samples was roughly two years after resection, when such samples existed. Alpha-chain sequences were consistently detected less often than beta-chain sequences.

TCRdb processed the 5' RACE reads anew with MiXCR; each CDR3 protein has one entry. The table includes fewer than 20,000 distinct CDR3 sequences, over 8.5% detected once. Time point meaning: blood at routine non-recurrence follow-up after resection. This clonotype was seen repeatedly, ten times or more. V shed 3 bases and J 5 bases; nucleotides not matched to a gene: 13. The CDR3 extends over 16 amino acids. Germline loops: CDR1 SGHRS, CDR2 YFSETQ. The source of this sequence is a male donor with early-stage non-small cell lung cancer. Sequences were derived from PBMCs, sampled at follow-up. The chain is built from TRBV5-1 and TRBJ2-5; 7 bases are a match to TRBD1. The CDR3 DNA reads TGCGCCAGCAGCTCGGCCGAGGACAGGTTTGGGGAGACCCAGTACTTC. This encodes CASSSAEDRFGETQYF.